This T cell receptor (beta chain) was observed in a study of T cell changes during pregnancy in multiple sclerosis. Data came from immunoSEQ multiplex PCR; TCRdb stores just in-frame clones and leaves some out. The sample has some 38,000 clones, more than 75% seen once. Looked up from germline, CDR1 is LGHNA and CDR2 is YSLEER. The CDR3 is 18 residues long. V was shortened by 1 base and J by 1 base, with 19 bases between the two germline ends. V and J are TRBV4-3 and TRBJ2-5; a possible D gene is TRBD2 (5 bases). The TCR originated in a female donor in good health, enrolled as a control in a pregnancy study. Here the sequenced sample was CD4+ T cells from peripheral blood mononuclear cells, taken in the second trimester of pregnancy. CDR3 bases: TGCGCCAGCAGCCAAGGGAGTGGCCGTCCCGGGGTCCAAGAGACCCAGTACTTC. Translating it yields CASSQGSGRPGVQETQYF.